This entry lists 28 T cell receptor beta chains sequenced from one sample in a study of CD8 T cells in ankylosing spondylitis. TCRdb re-derived calls from the 5' RACE reads in MiXCR, one entry per CDR3 protein. Here the sample spans 200,000 to 300,000 distinct CDR3 sequences, 8% to 9% being singletons. The sequencing sample was made of blood, either unsorted or a sorted T cell fraction (not recorded which). These receptors all come from a female donor with ankylosing spondylitis or in good health (not recorded which).

This clonotype was seen at least ten times. This chain uses TRBV20-1 with TRBJ1-2; D gene uncertain. Germline V gene lookup returns CDR1 DFQATT and CDR2 SNEGSKA (reference sequence). This CDR3 has 12 amino acids. V lost 3 bases, J lost 2 bases, and 7 bases lay in between. The CDR3 DNA follows: TGCAGTGCTAGGGGGATAAACTATGGCTACACCTTC. This gives the protein CSARGINYGYTF.

This clonotype has ten or more counts. V and J are TRBV29-1 and TRBJ1-4; tentative D call: TRBD1 (6 bases). Germline CDR1 SQVTM, CDR2 ANQGSEA. This CDR3 is 11 amino acids long. V shed 7 bases and J shed 8 bases, with 11 bases lying between them. The CDR3 here is CSAARGEKLFF. CDR3 sequence (DNA): TGCAGCGCCGCGAGGGGGGAAAAACTGTTTTTT.

This clonotype was seen ten or more times. The V and J genes are TRBV12-3 or TRBV12-4 and TRBJ1-1; D not resolved. The V gene lost 8 bases and the J gene lost 0 bases, with 10 bases spanning the gap. The length of the CDR3 is 13 residues. CDR3 protein: CASSTAVNTEAFF. The CDR3 region has the DNA TGTGCCAGCTCAACCGCGGTGAACACTGAAGCTTTCTTT.

In its sample, this clonotype was seen many times. The V and J genes are TRBV7-9 and TRBJ1-1, with 7 nucleotides matching TRBD1. The CDR3 runs to 14 residues. Trimming removed 5 bases from V and 7 bases from J; junction bases left unmatched: 10. Germline-derived CDR1 and CDR2 are SEHNR and FQNEAQ (reference sequence). The DNA of the CDR3 is TGTGCCAGCAGCCTCGACAGGGACCCTAATGAAGCTTTCTTT. It is translated as CASSLDRDPNEAFF.

A few counts support this clonotype. V is TRBV20-1 and J is TRBJ2-3; perhaps D is TRBD1 or TRBD2 (5 bases each). Germline V lookup: CDR1 DFQATT, CDR2 SNEGSKA (reference sequence). The V end was cut by 0 bases, the J end by 2 bases, with 18 bases between. The CDR3 has 17 amino acids. The CDR3 protein is CSARDQGQSGFTDTQYF. Here the CDR3 DNA reads TGCAGTGCTAGAGATCAGGGCCAAAGCGGATTCACAGATACGCAGTATTTT.

This clonotype was found a few times. V is TRBV11-2 and J is TRBJ2-7; D is unresolved. This CDR3 spans 12 amino acids. Germline CDR1 reads SGHAT; CDR2 reads FQNNGV. Trimming pared 3 bases from V and 3 bases from J, leaving 6 bases between. The CDR3 loop is CASSFNYYEQYF. In DNA form, the CDR3 reads TGTGCCAGCAGCTTTAATTACTACGAGCAGTACTTC.

In this sample, this clonotype turned up many times. V usage is TRBV6-5 and J usage is TRBJ2-5, with a tentative D call TRBD1 (5 bases). The CDR3 consists of 16 residues. Germline V lookup: CDR1 MNHEY, CDR2 SVGAGI. Trimming pared 0 bases from V and 2 bases from J, leaving 13 bases between. CDR3 bases: TGTGCCAGCAGTTACTCAGGGGTCGTGTTACAAGAGACCCAGTACTTC. Its translation is CASSYSGVVLQETQYF.

This clonotype was detected ten times or more. V is TRBV6-1 and J is TRBJ2-3; D is perhaps TRBD1 or TRBD2 (6 bases each). Per germline, CDR1 MNHNS and CDR2 SASEGT. The CDR3 is 17 amino acids. V lost 8 bases and J 2 bases, leaving 23 bases between the germline ends. CDR3 loop: CASGRAGHLPFTDTQYF. The CDR3, as DNA: TGTGCCAGCGGGCGCGCGGGACATTTGCCTTTCACAGATACGCAGTATTTT.

The table lists this clonotype with many counts. The chain has TRBV29-1 and TRBJ2-1; 9 bases align to TRBD1. V shed 8 bases, J shed 6 bases, and the junction held 11 bases outside the gene matches. CDR1 is SQVTM, CDR2 ANQGSEA, per germline. The CDR3 contains 14 residues. CDR3 residues: CSFVSSDRGNEQFF. The CDR3 DNA reads as TGCAGCTTTGTCTCCTCGGACAGGGGCAATGAGCAGTTCTTC.

This clonotype was observed at least ten times. This chain connects TRBV20-1 to TRBJ2-7; TRBD2 matches 8 bases. J lost 2 bases, V lost 2 bases, and 11 bases had no gene match. From germline, CDR1 is DFQATT and CDR2 SNEGSKA (reference sequence). The CDR3 has 16 residues. CDR3 protein: CSARSRLAGAPYEQYF. CDR3 DNA: TGCAGTGCTAGAAGTCGGCTAGCGGGCGCACCCTACGAGCAGTACTTC.

In its sample, this clonotype was seen a few times. The chain joins TRBV28 to TRBJ2-6; maybe TRBD2 (6 bases). CDR3 size: 18 residues. V was shortened by 5 bases and J by 2 bases, with 19 bases between the two germline ends. Germline V lookup: CDR1 MDHEN, CDR2 SYDVKM. Here the CDR3 DNA reads TGTGCCAGCAGTCCCAGTGGGACTGGGGGTGCTGGGGCCAACGTCCTGACTTTC. Protein: CASSPSGTGGAGANVLTF.

J is TRBJ2-5 and V is TRBV20-1; tentative D call: TRBD2 (6 bases). The CDR3 has 12 amino acids. The germline gives CDR1 DFQATT, CDR2 SNEGSKA (reference sequence). V was pared by 3 bases and J by 5 bases, with 10 bases between. CDR3 residues: CSASSGGETQYF. CDR3 nucleotides: TGCAGTGCTAGTAGCGGCGGGGAGACCCAGTACTTC.

This clonotype was seen only a few times. The rearrangement joins TRBV7-9 to TRBJ2-1, with 12 nucleotides matching TRBD2. Germline CDR1 and CDR2: SEHNR and FQNEAQ (reference sequence). The ends lost 5 bases at V and 3 bases at J; junction bases unmatched: 2. This CDR3 is 15 amino acids long. This CDR3 reads CASSRTSGVYNEQFF. The CDR3 nucleotides read TGTGCCAGCAGCCGGACTAGCGGGGTCTACAATGAGCAGTTCTTC.

This clonotype was observed many times. The chain uses TRBV7-3 and TRBJ2-6; 7 positions agree with TRBD1. J gave up 2 bases and V 5 bases, and 3 bases lay outside the gene matches. The CDR3 is 15 residues long. Germline values: CDR1 SGHTA, CDR2 FQGTGA. Here the CDR3 DNA reads TGTGCCAGCAGCGACAGGGCAGCTGGGGCCAACGTCCTGACTTTC. Amino acid sequence: CASSDRAAGANVLTF.

This clonotype was seen ten or more times. The chain links TRBV12-3 or TRBV12-4 to TRBJ2-1, with D possibly being TRBD1 or TRBD2 (6 bases each). The CDR3 is made up of 18 amino acids. V was shortened by 3 bases and J by 0 bases, with 18 bases between the two germline ends. In DNA, the CDR3 is TGTGCCAGCAGTTTCCCTAGGGGGGAGCGACGCTCCTACAATGAGCAGTTCTTC. It translates to CASSFPRGERRSYNEQFF.

In this sample, this clonotype turned up many times. The V and J genes are TRBV19 and TRBJ2-6; perhaps TRBD2 as D (5 bases). The germline V gene encodes CDR1 LNHDA and CDR2 SQIVND (reference sequence). Between the trimmed V and J ends, which lost 7 bases and 2 bases, there was a span of 9 bases. This CDR3 has 14 amino acids. CDR3 sequence (DNA): TGTGCCAGTAAAAGGGAGACTGGGGCCAACGTCCTGACTTTC. Protein sequence: CASKRETGANVLTF.

This clonotype came up many times. The chain recombines TRBV20-1 with TRBJ2-3, with D maybe TRBD2 (6 bases). Trimming removed 2 bases at V and 5 bases at J, with 20 bases between. This CDR3 is built from 16 residues. Germline lookup yields CDR1 DFQATT and CDR2 SNEGSKA (reference sequence). CDR3 bases: TGCAGTGCTAGACCGCCGGAGGGCGGTAAGGGAGATACGCAGTATTTT. This sequence encodes CSARPPEGGKGDTQYF.

This clonotype occurred many times. This sequence joins TRBV5-1 and TRBJ2-7; unclear D gene. Germline V gene lookup returns CDR1 SGHRS and CDR2 YFSETQ. Trimming shortened V by 2 bases and J by 1 base, and 13 bases separated the two germline ends. The CDR3 has 15 amino acids. The CDR3 nucleotides read TGCGCCAGCAGCTTTGCCAGCGCGACTTCCTACGAGCAGTACTTC. Translating gives CASSFASATSYEQYF.

This clonotype has ten or more counts. The J gene is TRBJ2-7, the V gene TRBV12-3 or TRBV12-4; D is perhaps TRBD1 (6 bases). This CDR3 region has 14 residues. The germline V and J ends were trimmed by 4 bases and 7 bases, with 17 bases remaining between them. This chain's CDR3 is CASSSYGDKREQYF. DNA of the CDR3: TGTGCCAGCAGTTCCTACGGGGACAAGAGGGAGCAGTACTTC.

This clonotype was counted ten times or more. This chain links TRBV5-5 with TRBJ2-4; D unclear. The CDR3 runs to 14 residues. Germline-derived CDR1 and CDR2 are SGHKS and YYEKEE (reference sequence). The V end was cut by 5 bases, the J end by 0 bases, with 9 bases between. CDR3 amino acids: CASRDSLAKNIQYF. CDR3 DNA: TGTGCCAGCAGGGATTCACTAGCCAAAAACATTCAGTACTTC.

This clonotype has ten or more counts. V is TRBV20-1 and J is TRBJ2-3; no clear D gene. Trimming shortened V by 6 bases and J by 2 bases, and 12 bases separated the two germline ends. The CDR3 spans 13 residues. CDR1 is DFQATT and CDR2 is SNEGSKA in the germline V gene (reference sequence). The CDR3 nucleotides are TGCAGTGCACCGGAAGGCCCCACAGATACGCAGTATTTT. Amino acids: CSAPEGPTDTQYF.

This clonotype has at least ten counts. The rearrangement links TRBV5-5 to TRBJ1-4; 7 bases map to TRBD1. The CDR3 loop spans 16 amino acids. The V and J ends lost 0 bases and 4 bases, in that order; junction bases with no gene match: 6. From germline, CDR1 is SGHKS and CDR2 YYEKEE (reference sequence). This CDR3 reads CASSLDRGGFNEKLFF. The DNA for the CDR3 is TGTGCCAGCAGCTTGGACAGGGGAGGCTTTAATGAAAAACTGTTTTTT.

The rearrangement links TRBV20-1 to TRBJ1-1; D is uncertain. Germline CDR1 and CDR2: DFQATT and SNEGSKA (reference sequence). The V end lost 6 bases, the J end lost 0 bases, and 11 bases lay between the germline ends. The CDR3 has 13 amino acids. CDR3 protein: CSASTALNTEAFF. DNA of the CDR3: TGCAGTGCCAGCACAGCCTTGAACACTGAAGCTTTCTTT.

Many counts were recorded for this clonotype. The chain uses TRBV12-3 or TRBV12-4 and TRBJ2-1; TRBD1 aligns across 9 bases. This CDR3 is 16 amino acids long. V gave up 5 bases and J gave up 5 bases; unmatched junction bases: 10. The CDR3 spells CASSPQTGTGNNEQFF. In DNA form, the CDR3 reads TGTGCCAGCAGTCCCCAAACCGGGACAGGGAACAATGAGCAGTTCTTC.

Many counts were recorded for this clonotype. The chain has TRBV12-3 or TRBV12-4 and TRBJ2-3; D not resolved. The CDR3 covers 13 residues. Trimming cost V 2 bases and J 6 bases, with 9 bases left between them. The CDR3 loop reads CASSLSPPDTQYF. The CDR3 coding sequence is TGTGCCAGCAGTTTAAGCCCCCCGGATACGCAGTATTTT.

The chain combines TRBV20-1 with TRBJ2-5, with D perhaps TRBD2 (6 bases). Germline CDR1 reads DFQATT; CDR2 reads SNEGSKA (reference sequence). V lost 6 bases to trimming and J lost 1 base, with 18 bases between them. The CDR3 sequence is 15 residues long. Here the CDR3 reads CSAFPGGPSQETQYF. The CDR3 nucleotides are TGCAGTGCATTCCCCGGGGGACCTTCCCAAGAGACCCAGTACTTC.

In this sample, this clonotype turned up many times. The chain links TRBV11-3 to TRBJ2-7, with D tentatively TRBD1 (5 bases). This CDR3 is built from 13 residues. CDR1 and CDR2 (germline): SGHNT, YENEEA. With 3 bases removed from V and 4 bases from J, the gap between germline ends came to 10 bases. CDR3 in amino acids: CASSFDQGYEQYF. The CDR3 region has the DNA TGTGCCAGCAGCTTTGATCAGGGATACGAGCAGTACTTC.

This clonotype showed up many times. V and J are TRBV6-5 and TRBJ2-5; D possibly corresponds to TRBD2 (5 bases). V gave up 4 bases and J gave up 2 bases, with 11 bases separating them. Germline CDR1 reads MNHEY; CDR2 reads SVGAGI. The CDR3 spans 14 residues. The CDR3 DNA sequence: TGTGCCAGCAGTTTCAGACTATTACAAGAGACCCAGTACTTC. This gives the protein CASSFRLLQETQYF.